This T cell receptor (beta chain) was captured by sequencing in a study of blood T cell repertoires in COVID-19. Using immunoSEQ multiplex PCR, the repertoire was profiled, and TCRdb retains in-frame clones only, with some absent. Among fewer than 200,000 clones listed, more than 80% were seen once. Only one count was recorded for this clone. V was pared by 5 bases and J by 4 bases, with 16 bases of the junction left unmatched. The CDR3 is 18 amino acids. The germline V gene has CDR1 ENHRY and CDR2 SYGVKD. The chain carries TRBV10-3 and TRBJ1-2; TRBD1 matches 10 bases. This sequence was found in a woman in her sixties with acute or convalescent COVID-19. The material sequenced was peripheral blood. The CDR3 DNA follows: TGTGCCATCAGTCCCTTTGTGGGGACAGGGGCAGGGAGCTATGGCTACACCTTC. Translated: CAISPFVGTGAGSYGYTF.